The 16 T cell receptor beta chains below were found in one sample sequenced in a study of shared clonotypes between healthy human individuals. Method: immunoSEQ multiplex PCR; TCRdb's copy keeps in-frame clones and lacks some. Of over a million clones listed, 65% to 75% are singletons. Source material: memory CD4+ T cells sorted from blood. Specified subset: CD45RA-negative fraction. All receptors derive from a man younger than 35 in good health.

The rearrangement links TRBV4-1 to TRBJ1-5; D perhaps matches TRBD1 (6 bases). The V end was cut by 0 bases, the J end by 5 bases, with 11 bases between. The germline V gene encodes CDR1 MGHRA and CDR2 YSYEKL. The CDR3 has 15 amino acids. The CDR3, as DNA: TGCGCCAGCAGCCAAGATAGGGGGAGTTATCAGCCCCAGCATTTT. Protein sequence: CASSQDRGSYQPQHF.

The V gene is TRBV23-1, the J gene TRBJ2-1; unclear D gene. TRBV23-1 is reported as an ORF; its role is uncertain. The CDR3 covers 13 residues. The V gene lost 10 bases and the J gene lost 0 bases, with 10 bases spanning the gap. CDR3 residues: CANVLSSYNEQFF. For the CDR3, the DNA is TGCGCCAACGTATTGAGCTCCTACAATGAGCAGTTCTTC.

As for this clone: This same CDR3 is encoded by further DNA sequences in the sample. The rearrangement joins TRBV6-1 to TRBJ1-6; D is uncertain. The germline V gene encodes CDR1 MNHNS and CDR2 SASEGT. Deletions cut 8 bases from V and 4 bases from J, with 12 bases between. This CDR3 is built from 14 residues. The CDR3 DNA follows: TGTGCCAGCGTTGGAAGGTCTTATAATTCACCCCTCCACTTT. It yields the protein CASVGRSYNSPLHF.

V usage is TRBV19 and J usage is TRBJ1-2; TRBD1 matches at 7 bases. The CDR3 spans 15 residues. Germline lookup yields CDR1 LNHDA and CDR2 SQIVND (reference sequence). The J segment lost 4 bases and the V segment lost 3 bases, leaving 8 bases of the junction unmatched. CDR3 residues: CASSISHRGIYGYTF. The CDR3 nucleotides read TGTGCCAGTAGTATCTCTCACAGGGGAATCTATGGCTACACCTTC.

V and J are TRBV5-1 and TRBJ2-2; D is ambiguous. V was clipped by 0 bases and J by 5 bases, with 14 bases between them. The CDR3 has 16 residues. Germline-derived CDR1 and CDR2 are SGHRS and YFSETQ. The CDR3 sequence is CASSLVASLGTGELFF. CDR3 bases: TGCGCCAGCAGCTTGGTGGCTTCCCTGGGGACCGGGGAGCTGTTTTTT.

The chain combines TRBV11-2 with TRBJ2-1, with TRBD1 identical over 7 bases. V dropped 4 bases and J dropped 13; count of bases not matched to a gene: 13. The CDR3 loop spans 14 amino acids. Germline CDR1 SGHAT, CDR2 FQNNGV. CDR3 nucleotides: TGTGCCAGCAGCTCCATGGAGGTGAGGGACAGTCAGTTCTTC. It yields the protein CASSSMEVRDSQFF.

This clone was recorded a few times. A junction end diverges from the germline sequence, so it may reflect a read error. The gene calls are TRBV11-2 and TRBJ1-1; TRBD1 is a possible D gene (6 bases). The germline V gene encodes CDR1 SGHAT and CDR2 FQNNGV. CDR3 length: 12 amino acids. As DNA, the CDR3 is TGTGCCAGCAGCTTAACAGGGTTGAGGCGGGAGTTT. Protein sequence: CASSLTGLRREF.

The CDR3 sequence: CASTSPERGRGRQTQYF. Here the CDR3 DNA reads TGTGCCAGCACTTCACCTGAGAGAGGGAGGGGACGGCAGACCCAGTACTTC. V gene TRBV28 combines with J gene TRBJ2-5; 7 bases match TRBD2. The germline V gene encodes CDR1 MDHEN and CDR2 SYDVKM. This CDR3 has 17 residues. V lost 7 bases to trimming and J lost 6 bases; unmatched junction nucleotides: 20.

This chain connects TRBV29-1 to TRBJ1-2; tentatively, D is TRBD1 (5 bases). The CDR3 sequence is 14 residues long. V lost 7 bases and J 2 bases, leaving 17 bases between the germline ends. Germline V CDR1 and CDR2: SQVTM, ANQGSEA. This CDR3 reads CSAAAGTVNYGYTF. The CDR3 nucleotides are TGCAGCGCTGCAGCCGGGACTGTCAACTATGGCTACACCTTC.

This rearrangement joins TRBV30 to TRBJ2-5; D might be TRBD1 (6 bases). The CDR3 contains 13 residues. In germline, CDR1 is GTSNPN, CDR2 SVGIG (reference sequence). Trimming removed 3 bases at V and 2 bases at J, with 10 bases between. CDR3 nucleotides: TGTGCCTGGAGCCAGGGGACGCAAGAGACCCAGTACTTC. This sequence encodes CAWSQGTQETQYF.

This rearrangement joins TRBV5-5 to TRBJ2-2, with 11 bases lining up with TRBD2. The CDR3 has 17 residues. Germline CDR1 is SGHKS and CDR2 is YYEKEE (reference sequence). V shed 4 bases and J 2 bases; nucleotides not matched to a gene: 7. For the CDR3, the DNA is TGTGCCAGCAGCCCCTGGACTAGCGGGTTTAACACCGGGGAGCTGTTTTTT. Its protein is CASSPWTSGFNTGELFF.

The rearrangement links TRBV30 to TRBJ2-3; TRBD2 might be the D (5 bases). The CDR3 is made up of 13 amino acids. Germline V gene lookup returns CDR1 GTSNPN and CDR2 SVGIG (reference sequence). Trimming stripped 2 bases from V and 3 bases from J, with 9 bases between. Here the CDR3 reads CAWSSGWTDTQYF. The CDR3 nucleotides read TGTGCCTGGAGTTCGGGATGGACAGATACGCAGTATTTT. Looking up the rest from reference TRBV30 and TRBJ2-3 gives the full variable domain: SQTIHQWPATLVQPVGSPLSLECTVEGTSNPNLYWYRQAAGRGLQLLFYSVGIGQISSEVPQNLSASRPQDRQFILSSKKLLLSDSGFYLCAWSSGWTDTQYFGPGTRLTVL.

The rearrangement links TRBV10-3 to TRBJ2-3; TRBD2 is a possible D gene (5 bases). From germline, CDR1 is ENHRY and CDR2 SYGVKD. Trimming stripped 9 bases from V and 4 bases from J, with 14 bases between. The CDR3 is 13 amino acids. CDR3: CAIRMGAADTQYF. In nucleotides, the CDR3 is TGTGCCATTCGGATGGGAGCGGCAGATACGCAGTATTTT.

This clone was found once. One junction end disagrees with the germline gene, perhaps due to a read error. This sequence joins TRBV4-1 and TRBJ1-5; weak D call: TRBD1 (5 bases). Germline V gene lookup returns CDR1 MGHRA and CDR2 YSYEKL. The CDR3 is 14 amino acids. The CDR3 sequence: CASSQDWGLQTQHF. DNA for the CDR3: TGCGCCAGCAGCCAAGACTGGGGCCTTCAGACCCAGCATTTT.

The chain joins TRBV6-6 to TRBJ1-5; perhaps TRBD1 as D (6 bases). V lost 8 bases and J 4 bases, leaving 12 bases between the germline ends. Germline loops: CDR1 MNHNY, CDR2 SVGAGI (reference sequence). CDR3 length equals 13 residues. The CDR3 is CASGGASNQPQHF. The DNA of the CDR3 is TGTGCCAGCGGGGGGGCCTCGAATCAGCCCCAGCATTTT.

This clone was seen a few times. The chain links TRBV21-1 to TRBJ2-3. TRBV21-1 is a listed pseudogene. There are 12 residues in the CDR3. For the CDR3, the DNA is TGTGCCAACCTTGGACCCGTAGATACGCAGTATTTT. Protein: CANLGPVDTQYF.